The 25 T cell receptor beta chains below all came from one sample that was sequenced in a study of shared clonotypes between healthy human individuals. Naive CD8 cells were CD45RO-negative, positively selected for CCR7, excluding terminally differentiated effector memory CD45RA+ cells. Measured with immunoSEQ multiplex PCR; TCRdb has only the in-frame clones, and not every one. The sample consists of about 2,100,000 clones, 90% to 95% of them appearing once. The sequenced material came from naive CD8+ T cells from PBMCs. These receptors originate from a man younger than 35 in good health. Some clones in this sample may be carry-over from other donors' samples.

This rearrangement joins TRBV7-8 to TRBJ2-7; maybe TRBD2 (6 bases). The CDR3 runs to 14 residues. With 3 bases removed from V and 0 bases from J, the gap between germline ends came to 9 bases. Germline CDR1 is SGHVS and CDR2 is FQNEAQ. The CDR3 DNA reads TGTGCCAGCAGCTTCGTCGGGAGCTCCTACGAGCAGTACTTC. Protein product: CASSFVGSSYEQYF.

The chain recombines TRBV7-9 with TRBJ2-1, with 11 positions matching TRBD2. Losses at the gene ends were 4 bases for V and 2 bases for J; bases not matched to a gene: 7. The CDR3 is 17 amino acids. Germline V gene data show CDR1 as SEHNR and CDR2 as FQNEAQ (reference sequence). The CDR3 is CASSSGTSGDTYNEQFF. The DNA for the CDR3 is TGTGCCAGCAGCTCCGGGACTAGCGGAGACACCTACAATGAGCAGTTCTTC.

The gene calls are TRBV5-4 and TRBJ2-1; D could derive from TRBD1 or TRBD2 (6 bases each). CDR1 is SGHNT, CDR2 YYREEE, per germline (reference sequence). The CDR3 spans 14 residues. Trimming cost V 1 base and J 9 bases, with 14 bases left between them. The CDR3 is CASSLRGTGGEQFF. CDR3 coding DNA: TGTGCCAGCAGCTTGAGGGGGACCGGGGGTGAGCAGTTCTTC.

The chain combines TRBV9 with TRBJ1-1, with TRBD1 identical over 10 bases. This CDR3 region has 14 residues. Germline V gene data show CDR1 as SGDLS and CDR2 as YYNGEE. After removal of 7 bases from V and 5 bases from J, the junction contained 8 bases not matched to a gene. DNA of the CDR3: TGTGCCAGCTCCCGACAGGGGGCAAGAACTGAAGCTTTCTTT. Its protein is CASSRQGARTEAFF.

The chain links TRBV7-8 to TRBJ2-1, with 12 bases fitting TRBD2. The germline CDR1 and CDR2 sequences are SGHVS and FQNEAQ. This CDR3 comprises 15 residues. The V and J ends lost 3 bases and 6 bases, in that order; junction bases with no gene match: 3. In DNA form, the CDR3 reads TGTGCCAGCAGCTTGCTAGCGGGAGGGTTCAATGAGCAGTTCTTC. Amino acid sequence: CASSLLAGGFNEQFF. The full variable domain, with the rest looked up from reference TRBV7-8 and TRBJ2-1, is GAGVSQSPRYKVAKRGQDVALRCDPISGHVSLFWYQQALGQGPEFLTYFQNEAQLDKSGLPSDRFFAERPEGSVSTLKIQRTQQEDSAVYLCASSLLAGGFNEQFFGPGTRLTVL.

CDR3 bases: TGTGCCAGCAGCTTAAGTGTTAGAGGGGTGGATGGTGAAGCTTTCTTT. Translated, it gives CASSLSVRGVDGEAFF. The chain recombines TRBV7-2 with TRBJ1-1, with TRBD1 as a possible D gene (5 bases). The ends were cut back, 2 bases at V and 7 bases at J, with 20 bases in the middle. The CDR3 extends over 16 amino acids. Germline values: CDR1 SGHTA, CDR2 FQGNSA. Full variable domain (remainder filled in from reference TRBV7-2 and TRBJ1-1): GAGVSQSPSNKVTEKGKDVELRCDPISGHTALYWYRQSLGQGLEFLIYFQGNSAPDKSGLPSDRFSAERTGGSVSTLTIQRTQQEDSAVYLCASSLSVRGVDGEAFFGQGTRLTVV.

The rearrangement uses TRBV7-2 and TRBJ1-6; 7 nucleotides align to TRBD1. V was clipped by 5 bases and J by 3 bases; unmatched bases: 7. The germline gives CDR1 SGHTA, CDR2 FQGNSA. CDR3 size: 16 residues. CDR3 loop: CASSRRDSLYNSPLHF. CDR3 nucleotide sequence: TGTGCCAGCAGCCGAAGGGACAGCCTCTATAATTCACCCCTCCACTTT.

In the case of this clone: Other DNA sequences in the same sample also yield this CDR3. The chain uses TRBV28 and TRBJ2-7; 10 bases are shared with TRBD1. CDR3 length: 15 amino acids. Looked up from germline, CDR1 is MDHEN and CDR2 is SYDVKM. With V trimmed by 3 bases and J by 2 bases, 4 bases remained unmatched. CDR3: CASSFGQGGTYEQYF. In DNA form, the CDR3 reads TGTGCCAGCAGTTTCGGACAGGGGGGAACCTACGAGCAGTACTTC.

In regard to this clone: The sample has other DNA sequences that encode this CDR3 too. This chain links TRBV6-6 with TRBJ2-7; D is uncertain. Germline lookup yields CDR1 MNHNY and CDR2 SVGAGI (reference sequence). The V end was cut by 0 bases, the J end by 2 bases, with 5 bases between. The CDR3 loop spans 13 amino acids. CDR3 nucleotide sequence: TGTGCCAGCAGTTACTCGAACACCTACGAGCAGTACTTC. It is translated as CASSYSNTYEQYF.

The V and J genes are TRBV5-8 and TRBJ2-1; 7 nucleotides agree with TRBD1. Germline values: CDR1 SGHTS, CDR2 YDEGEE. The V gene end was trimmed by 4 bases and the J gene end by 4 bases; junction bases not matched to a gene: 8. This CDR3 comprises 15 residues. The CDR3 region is CASSGSGTAYNEQFF. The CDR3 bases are TGTGCCAGCAGCGGATCCGGGACAGCTTACAATGAGCAGTTCTTC. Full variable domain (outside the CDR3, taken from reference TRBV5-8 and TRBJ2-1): EAGVTQSPTHLIKTRGQQATLRCSPISGHTSVYWYQQALGLGLQFLLWYDEGEERNRGNFPPRFSGRQFPNYSSELNVNALELEDSALYLCASSGSGTAYNEQFFGPGTRLTVL.

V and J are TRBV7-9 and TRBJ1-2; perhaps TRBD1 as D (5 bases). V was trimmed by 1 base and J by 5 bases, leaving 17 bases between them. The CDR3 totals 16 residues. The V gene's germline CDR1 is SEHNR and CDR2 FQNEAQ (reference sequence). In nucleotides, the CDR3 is TGTGCCAGCAGCTTAGGTGGGGCTCCCACCCGATATGGCTACACCTTC. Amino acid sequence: CASSLGGAPTRYGYTF.

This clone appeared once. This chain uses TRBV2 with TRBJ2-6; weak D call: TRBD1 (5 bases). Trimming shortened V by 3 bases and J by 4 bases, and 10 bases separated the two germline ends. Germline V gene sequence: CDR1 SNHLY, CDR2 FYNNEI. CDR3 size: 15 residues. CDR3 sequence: CASSDRVIGANVLTF. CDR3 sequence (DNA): TGTGCCAGCAGTGACAGGGTAATCGGGGCCAACGTCCTGACTTTC.

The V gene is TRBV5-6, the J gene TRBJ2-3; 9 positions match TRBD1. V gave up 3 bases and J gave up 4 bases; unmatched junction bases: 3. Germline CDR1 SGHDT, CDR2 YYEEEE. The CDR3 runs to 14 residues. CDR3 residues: CASSSGTGPDTQYF. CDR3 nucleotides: TGTGCCAGCAGCTCCGGGACAGGGCCAGATACGCAGTATTTT.

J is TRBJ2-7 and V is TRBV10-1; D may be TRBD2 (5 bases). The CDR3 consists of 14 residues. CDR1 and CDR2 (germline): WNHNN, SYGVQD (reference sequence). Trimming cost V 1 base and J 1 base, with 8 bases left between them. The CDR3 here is CASSEYRESYEQYF. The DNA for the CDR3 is TGCGCCAGCAGTGAGTACCGGGAATCCTACGAGCAGTACTTC.

In nucleotides, the CDR3 is TGTGCCAGCAGTTTATCAGGGTTTGAGCAGTTCTTC. Amino acids: CASSLSGFEQFF. This chain connects TRBV28 to TRBJ2-1; possible D gene TRBD1, 5 bases. The CDR3 is 12 amino acids. V was pared by 1 base and J by 9 bases, with 7 bases between. Germline CDR1 reads MDHEN; CDR2 reads SYDVKM.

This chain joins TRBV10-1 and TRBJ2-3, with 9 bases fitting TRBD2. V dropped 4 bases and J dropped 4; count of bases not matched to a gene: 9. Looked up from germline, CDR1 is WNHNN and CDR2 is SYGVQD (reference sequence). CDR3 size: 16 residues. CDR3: CASSGTSELEADTQYF. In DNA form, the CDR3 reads TGCGCCAGCAGTGGGACTAGCGAATTGGAGGCAGATACGCAGTATTTT.

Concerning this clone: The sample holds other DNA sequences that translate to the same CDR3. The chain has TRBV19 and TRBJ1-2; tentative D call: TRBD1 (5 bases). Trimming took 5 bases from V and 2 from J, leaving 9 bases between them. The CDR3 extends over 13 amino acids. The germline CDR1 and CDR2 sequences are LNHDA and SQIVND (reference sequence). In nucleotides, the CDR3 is TGTGCCAGTAGTCCGGGGCCGAACTATGGCTACACCTTC. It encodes CASSPGPNYGYTF.

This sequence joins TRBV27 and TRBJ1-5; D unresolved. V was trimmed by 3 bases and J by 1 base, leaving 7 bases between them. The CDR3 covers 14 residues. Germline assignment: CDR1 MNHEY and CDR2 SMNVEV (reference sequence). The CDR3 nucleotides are TGTGCCAGCAGTTTGAGATTGAGCAATCAGCCCCAGCATTTT. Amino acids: CASSLRLSNQPQHF.

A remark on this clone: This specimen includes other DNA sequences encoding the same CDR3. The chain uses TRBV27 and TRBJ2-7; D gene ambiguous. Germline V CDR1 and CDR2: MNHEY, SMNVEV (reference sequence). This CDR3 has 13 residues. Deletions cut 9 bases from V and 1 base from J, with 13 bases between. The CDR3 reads CASSSGYSYEQYF. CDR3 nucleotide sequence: TGTGCCAGTTCCTCAGGTTATTCCTACGAGCAGTACTTC.

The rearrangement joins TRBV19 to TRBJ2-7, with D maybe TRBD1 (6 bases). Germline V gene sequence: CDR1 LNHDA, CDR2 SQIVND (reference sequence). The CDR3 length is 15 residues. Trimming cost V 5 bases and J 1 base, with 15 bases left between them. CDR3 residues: CASSLGTTGSYEQYF. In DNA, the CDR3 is TGTGCCAGTAGTCTTGGGACGACAGGTTCCTACGAGCAGTACTTC. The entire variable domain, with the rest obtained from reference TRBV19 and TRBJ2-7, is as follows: DGGITQSPKYLFRKEGQNVTLSCEQNLNHDAMYWYRQDPGQGLRLIYYSQIVNDFQKGDIAEGYSVSREKKESFPLTVTSAQKNPTAFYLCASSLGTTGSYEQYFGPGTRLTVT.

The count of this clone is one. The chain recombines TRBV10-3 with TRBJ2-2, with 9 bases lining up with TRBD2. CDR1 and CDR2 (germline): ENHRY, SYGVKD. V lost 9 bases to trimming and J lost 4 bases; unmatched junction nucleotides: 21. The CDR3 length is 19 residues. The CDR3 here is CAIKGDYAGGFGSTGELFF. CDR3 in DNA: TGTGCCATAAAAGGGGACTACGCGGGAGGGTTTGGGAGCACCGGGGAGCTGTTTTTT.

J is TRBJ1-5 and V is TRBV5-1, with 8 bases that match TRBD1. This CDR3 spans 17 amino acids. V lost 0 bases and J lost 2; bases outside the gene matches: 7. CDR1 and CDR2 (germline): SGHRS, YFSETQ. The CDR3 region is CASSLEGSGGGNQPQHF. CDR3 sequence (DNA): TGCGCCAGCAGCTTGGAGGGGTCAGGGGGCGGCAATCAGCCCCAGCATTTT.

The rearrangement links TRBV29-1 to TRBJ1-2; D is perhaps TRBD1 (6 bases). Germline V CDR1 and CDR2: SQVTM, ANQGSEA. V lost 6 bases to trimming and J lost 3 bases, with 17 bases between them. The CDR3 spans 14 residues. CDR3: CSVSNLGQHYGYTF. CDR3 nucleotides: TGCAGCGTCAGCAACCTAGGACAGCACTATGGCTACACCTTC.

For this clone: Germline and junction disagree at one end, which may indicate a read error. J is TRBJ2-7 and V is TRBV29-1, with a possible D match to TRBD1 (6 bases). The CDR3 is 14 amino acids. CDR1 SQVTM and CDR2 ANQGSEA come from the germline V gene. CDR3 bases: TGCAGCGTTTCACCCCAAGGCCACGGACAGATCCTCTCCTTC. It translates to CSVSPQGHGQILSF.

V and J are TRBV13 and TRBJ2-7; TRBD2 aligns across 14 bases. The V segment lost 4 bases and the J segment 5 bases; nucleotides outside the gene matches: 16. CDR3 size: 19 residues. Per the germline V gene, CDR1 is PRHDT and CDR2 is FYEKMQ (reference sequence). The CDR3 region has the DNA TGTGCCAGCAGCTCATTTGGACTAGCGGGAGGTTCCGAAGAAAACGAGCAGTACTTC. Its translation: CASSSFGLAGGSEENEQYF.